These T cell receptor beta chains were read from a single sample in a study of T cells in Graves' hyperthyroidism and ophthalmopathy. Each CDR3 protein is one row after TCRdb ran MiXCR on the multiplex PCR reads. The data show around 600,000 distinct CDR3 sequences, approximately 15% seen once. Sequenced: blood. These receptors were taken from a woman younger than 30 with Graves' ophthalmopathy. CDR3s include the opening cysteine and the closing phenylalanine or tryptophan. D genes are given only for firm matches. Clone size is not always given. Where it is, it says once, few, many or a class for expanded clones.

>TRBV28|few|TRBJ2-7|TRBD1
TGTGCCAGCAGTTTTGACCGGGACAGGACTAACTACGAGCAGTACTTC
CASSFDRDRTNYEQYF
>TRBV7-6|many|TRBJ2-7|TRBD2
TGTGCCAGCAGTCTATTCCCCGAGCGGGAGAGTTCCTACGAGCAGTACTTC
CASSLFPERESSYEQYF
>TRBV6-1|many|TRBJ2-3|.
TGTGCCAGCAGTTCCCGCGTCGCGGGGTTATCAAATACGCAGTATTTT
CASSSRVAGLSNTQYF
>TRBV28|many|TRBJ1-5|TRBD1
TGTGCCAGCAGTCCACAGGGGAGAGGCAATCAGCCCCAGCATTTT
CASSPQGRGNQPQHF
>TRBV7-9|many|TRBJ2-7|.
TGTGCCAGCAGCTTAGTGGCCCTTCTTCTCAGGGCCTACGAGCAGTACTTC
CASSLVALLLRAYEQYF
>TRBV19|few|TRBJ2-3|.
TGTGCCAGTAGTATAGATTGGGCAGGGCGCACAGATACGCAGTATTTT
CASSIDWAGRTDTQYF
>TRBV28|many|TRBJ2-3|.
TGTGCCAGCAGTTCCGGAGCGAGAACAGATACGCAGTATTTT
CASSSGARTDTQYF
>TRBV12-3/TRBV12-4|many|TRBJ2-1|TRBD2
TGTGCCAGCAGTTTAGACGGGAGGCCCCGTGAGCAGTTCTTC
CASSLDGRPREQFF
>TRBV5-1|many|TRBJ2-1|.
TGCGCCAGCAGCTCCGAAATCCCCAGTGAGCAGTTCTTC
CASSSEIPSEQFF
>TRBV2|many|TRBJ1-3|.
TGTGCCAGCAGCCCACTGGGTGACAGGCCCGGAAACACCATATATTTT
CASSPLGDRPGNTIYF
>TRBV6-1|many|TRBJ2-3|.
TGTGCCAGCAGCCGCCGGCCGAGACTAGGGGTCTCCACAGATACGCAGTATTTT
CASSRRPRLGVSTDTQYF
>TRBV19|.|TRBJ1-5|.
TGTGCCAGTAGTATTTGGGCAGGGGATCAGCCCCAGCATTTT
CASSIWAGDQPQHF
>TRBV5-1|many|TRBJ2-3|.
TGCGCCAGCGGGACGGGAGCCTCGGGAGATACGCAGTATTTT
CASGTGASGDTQYF
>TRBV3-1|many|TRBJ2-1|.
TGTGCCAGCAGCCAAGAAAACTACCCTTACAATGAGCAGTTCTTC
CASSQENYPYNEQFF
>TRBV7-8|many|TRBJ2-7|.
TGTGCCAGCAGCTTTCAACACTACCTTGGGGAGCAGTACTTC
CASSFQHYLGEQYF
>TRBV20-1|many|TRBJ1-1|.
TGCAGTGCTAGAGATGTACCCAACACTGAAGCTTTCTTT
CSARDVPNTEAFF
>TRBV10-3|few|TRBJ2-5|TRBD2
TGTGCCATCAGTGAGCCTTTAGGCGGGAGGGCCTTAGAGACCCAGTACTTC
CAISEPLGGRALETQYF
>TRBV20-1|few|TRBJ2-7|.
TGCAGTGTGGAGGCGCCACGACGGGGAGCCTACGAGCAGTACTTC
CSVEAPRRGAYEQYF
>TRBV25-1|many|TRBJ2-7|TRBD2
TGTGCCAGCAGTGGCTCTAGCGGGACCTCCTCCGGGTACGAGCAGTACTTC
CASSGSSGTSSGYEQYF
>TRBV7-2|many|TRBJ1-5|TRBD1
TGTGCCAGCAGCTTACCGGACAGGTCCCAGCCCCAGCATTTT
CASSLPDRSQPQHF
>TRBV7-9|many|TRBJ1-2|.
TGTGCCGGGAGGACTAACTATGGCTACACCTTC
CAGRTNYGYTF
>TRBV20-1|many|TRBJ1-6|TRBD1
TGCAGTGCACAGGGGGCGAATAATTCACCCCTCCACTTT
CSAQGANNSPLHF